The 5 T cell receptor beta chains presented below share a single source sample, sequenced in a study of T cells in Graves' hyperthyroidism and ophthalmopathy. Template material for amplifying TCR beta CDR3 regions consisted of RNA transcripts. TCR CDR3 underwent first-round RT-PCR with the HTBI primer set. TCRdb re-analysed the multiplex PCR reads in MiXCR, keeping a single row per CDR3 protein. The repertoire holds some 300,000 distinct CDR3 sequences, with approximately 16% as singletons. Input material: blood. All receptors come from a man aged 25 to 40 with Graves' hyperthyroidism.

This chain links TRBV6-1 with TRBJ2-1; no clear D gene. Germline assignment: CDR1 MNHNS and CDR2 SASEGT. CDR3 length equals 16 residues. V shed 5 bases and J shed 8 bases, with 22 bases lying between them. The CDR3: CASSQTPRGSIDEQFF. Written as DNA, the CDR3 is TGTGCCAGCAGTCAAACCCCACGTGGGTCAATTGATGAGCAGTTCTTC.

The rearrangement links TRBV4-2 to TRBJ2-6, with TRBD2 matching over 11 bases. Germline V gives CDR1 LGHNA, CDR2 YNFKEQ. Germline trimming cut 0 bases from V and 0 bases from J; bases unmatched to any gene: 4. This CDR3 is 19 amino acids long. CDR3 protein: CASSQDQGLADSGANVLTF. CDR3 bases: TGTGCCAGCAGCCAAGATCAGGGACTAGCGGACTCTGGGGCCAACGTCCTGACTTTC.

This clonotype was counted at least ten times. The chain uses TRBV27 and TRBJ1-1; 8 bases fit TRBD1. CDR3 length: 13 amino acids. Per germline, CDR1 MNHEY and CDR2 SMNVEV (reference sequence). V gave up 9 bases and J gave up 4 bases; unmatched junction bases: 7. The CDR3 protein is CASSDRASTEAFF. The CDR3 DNA sequence: TGTGCCAGTTCGGACAGGGCGAGCACTGAAGCTTTCTTT.

The table lists this clonotype with a few counts. This sequence joins TRBV6-1 and TRBJ2-1; possibly TRBD2 for D (5 bases). Germline assignment: CDR1 MNHNS and CDR2 SASEGT. V was clipped by 6 bases and J by 9 bases, with 12 bases between them. CDR3 size: 12 residues. The DNA of the CDR3 is TGTGCCAGCAGGACGACGGCGGGTGAGCAGTTCTTC. This translates into CASRTTAGEQFF.

There are many counts of this clonotype. The V and J genes are TRBV12-3 or TRBV12-4 and TRBJ2-5, with 7 positions matching TRBD1. This CDR3 has 15 amino acids. V was clipped by 3 bases and J by 1 base; unmatched bases: 5. The CDR3 DNA follows: TGTGCCAGCAGTTTCGGGGACAGCATCCAAGAGACCCAGTACTTC. Translated: CASSFGDSIQETQYF.